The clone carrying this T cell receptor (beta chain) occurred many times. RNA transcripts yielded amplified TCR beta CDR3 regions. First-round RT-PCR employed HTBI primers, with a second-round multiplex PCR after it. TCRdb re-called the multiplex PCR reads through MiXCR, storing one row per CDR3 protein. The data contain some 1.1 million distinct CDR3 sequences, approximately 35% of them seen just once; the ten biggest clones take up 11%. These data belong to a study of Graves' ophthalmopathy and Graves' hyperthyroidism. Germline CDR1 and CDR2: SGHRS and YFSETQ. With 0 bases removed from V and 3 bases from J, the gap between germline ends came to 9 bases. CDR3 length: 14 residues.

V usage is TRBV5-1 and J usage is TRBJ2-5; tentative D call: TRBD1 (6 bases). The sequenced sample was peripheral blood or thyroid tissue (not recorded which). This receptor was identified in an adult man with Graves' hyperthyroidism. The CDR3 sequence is CASSLAGAEETQYF. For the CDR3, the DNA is TGCGCCAGCAGCTTGGCAGGGGCCGAAGAGACCCAGTACTTC. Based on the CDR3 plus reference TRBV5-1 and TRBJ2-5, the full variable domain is KAGVTQTPRYLIKTRGQQVTLSCSPISGHRSVSWYQQTPGQGLQFLFEYFSETQRNKGNFPGRFSGRQFSNSRSEMNVSTLELGDSALYLCASSLAGAEETQYFGPGTRLLVL.